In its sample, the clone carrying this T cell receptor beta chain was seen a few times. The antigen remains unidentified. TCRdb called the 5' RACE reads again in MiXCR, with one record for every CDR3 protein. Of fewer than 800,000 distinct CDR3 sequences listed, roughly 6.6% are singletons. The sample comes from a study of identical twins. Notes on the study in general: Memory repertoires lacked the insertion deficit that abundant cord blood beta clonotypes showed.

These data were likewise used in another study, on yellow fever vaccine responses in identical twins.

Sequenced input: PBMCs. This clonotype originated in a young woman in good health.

CDR3 bases: TGTGCCAGCCGCCTGGCAGGGGATGAAAAACTGTTTTTT. It codes for CASRLAGDEKLFF. The rearrangement joins TRBV12-3 or TRBV12-4 to TRBJ1-4; D is perhaps TRBD1 (6 bases). The CDR3 totals 13 residues. V shed 8 bases and J shed 6 bases, with 13 bases lying between them.